The clone carrying this T cell receptor (beta chain) was observed many times. The target antigen is unknown. The data originate from a study of early T cells in non-severe SARS-CoV-2 infection. At the level of the study: Unsorted whole blood bulk RNA was sequenced, with unpaired chains. Study results and caveats: Missing private and CD4 specificities, VDJdb matching favored anti-spike CD8 responses.

As part of library construction, unique molecular identifiers were attached to individual cDNA molecules. TCRdb itself ran the 5' RACE reads through MiXCR, one entry per CDR3 protein. The sample lists 25,000 to 30,000 distinct CDR3 sequences, 5.8% occurring once. The V and J ends lost 0 bases and 7 bases respectively, with 22 bases between them. CDR1 and CDR2 (germline): MGHDK, SYGVNS. The CDR3 runs to 18 residues. Sequences were obtained from whole blood. V is TRBV25-1 and J is TRBJ2-1; a weak D match, TRBD2 (6 bases). This clonotype originated in an adult who was a healthcare worker with PCR-confirmed SARS-CoV-2 infection or an uninfected control (not recorded which). CDR3 region: CASSEYEGMTSLANEQFF. The CDR3 bases are TGTGCCAGCAGTGAATATGAGGGTATGACTAGTCTAGCTAATGAGCAGTTCTTC.